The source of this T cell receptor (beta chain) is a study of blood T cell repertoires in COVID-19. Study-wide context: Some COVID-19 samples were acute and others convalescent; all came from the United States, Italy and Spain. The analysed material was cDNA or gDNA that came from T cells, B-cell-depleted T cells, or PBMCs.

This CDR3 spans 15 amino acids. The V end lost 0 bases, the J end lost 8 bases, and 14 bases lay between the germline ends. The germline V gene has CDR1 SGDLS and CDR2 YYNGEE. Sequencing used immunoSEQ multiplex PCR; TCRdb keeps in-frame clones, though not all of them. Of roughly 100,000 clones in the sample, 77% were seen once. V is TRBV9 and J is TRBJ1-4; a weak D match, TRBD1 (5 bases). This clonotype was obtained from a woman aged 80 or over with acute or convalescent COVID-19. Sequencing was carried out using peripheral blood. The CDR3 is CASSVGIREEEKLFF. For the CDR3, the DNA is TGTGCCAGCAGCGTAGGTATCAGGGAGGAGGAAAAACTGTTTTTT.